This T cell receptor beta chain comes out of a study of OX40 agonist ivuxolimab in advanced cancers. Overall study context: Ivuxolimab, which is an agonistic anti-OX40 (CD134) antibody, was administered to the patients. The study reported partial responses in three patients: one hepatocellular carcinoma, two cutaneous melanoma.

Sequenced by immunoSEQ multiplex PCR; TCRdb stores in-frame clones only, minus some. The table records some 100,000 clones, nearly 90% of them present only once. As to this clone: Its target is unknown.

General observations from the study: Clonal expansion by week 6 occurred in CD4+ and CD8+ blood T cells (at 0.1 to 3.0 mg/kg).

Blood sampling took place at baseline, cycle 4 day 1, and cycle 7 day 1. This specimen was CD4+ or CD8+ T cells sorted from blood, taken in a trial of the OX40 agonist ivuxolimab. This TCR was sampled from an adult with an advanced solid tumor such as melanoma, head and neck, liver or kidney cancer.

DNA of the CDR3: TGTGCCAGTAGTGCAGTTTTCGGGGACGGAGGCTATGGCTACACCTTC. Translation: CASSAVFGDGGYGYTF. The J gene is TRBJ1-2, the V gene TRBV19, with TRBD1 as a possible D gene (5 bases). The V end was cut by 5 bases, the J end by 4 bases, with 20 bases between. CDR3 length: 16 amino acids. Germline lookup yields CDR1 LNHDA and CDR2 SQIVND (reference sequence). The full variable domain, in which reference TRBV19 and TRBJ1-2 provide the parts outside the CDR3, is DGGITQSPKYLFRKEGQNVTLSCEQNLNHDAMYWYRQDPGQGLRLIYYSQIVNDFQKGDIAEGYSVSREKKESFPLTVTSAQKNPTAFYLCASSAVFGDGGYGYTFGSGTRLTVV.